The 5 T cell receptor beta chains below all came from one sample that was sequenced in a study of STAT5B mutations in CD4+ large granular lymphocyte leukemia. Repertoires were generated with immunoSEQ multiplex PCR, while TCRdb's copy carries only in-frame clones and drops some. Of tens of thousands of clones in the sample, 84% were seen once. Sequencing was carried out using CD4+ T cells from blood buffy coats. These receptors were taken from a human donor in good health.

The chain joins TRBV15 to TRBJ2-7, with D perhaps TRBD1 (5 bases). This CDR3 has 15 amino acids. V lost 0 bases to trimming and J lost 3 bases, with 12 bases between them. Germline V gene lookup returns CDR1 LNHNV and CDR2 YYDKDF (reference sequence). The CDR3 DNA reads TGTGCCACCAGCAGAGAAATGGACACCGACTACGAGCAGTACTTC. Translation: CATSREMDTDYEQYF.

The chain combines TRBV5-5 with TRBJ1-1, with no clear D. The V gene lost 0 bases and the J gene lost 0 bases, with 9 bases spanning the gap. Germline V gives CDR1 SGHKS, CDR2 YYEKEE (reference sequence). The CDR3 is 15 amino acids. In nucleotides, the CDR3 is TGTGCCAGCAGCTTGGTTGTGAATTTGAACACTGAAGCTTTCTTT. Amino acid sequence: CASSLVVNLNTEAFF.

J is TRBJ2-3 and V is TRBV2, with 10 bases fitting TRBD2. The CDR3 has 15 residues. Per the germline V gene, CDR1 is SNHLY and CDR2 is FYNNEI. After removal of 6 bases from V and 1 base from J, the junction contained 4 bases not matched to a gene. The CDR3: CASRTGTSGTDTQYF. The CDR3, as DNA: TGTGCCAGCAGGACCGGGACTAGCGGCACAGATACGCAGTATTTT.

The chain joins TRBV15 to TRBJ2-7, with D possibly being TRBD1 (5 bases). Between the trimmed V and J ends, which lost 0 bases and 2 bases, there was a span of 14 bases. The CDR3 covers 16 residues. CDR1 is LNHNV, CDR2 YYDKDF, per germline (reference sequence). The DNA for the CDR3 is TGTGCCACCAGCAGAGATGGCAGGGTATCCCCCTACGAGCAGTACTTC. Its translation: CATSRDGRVSPYEQYF.

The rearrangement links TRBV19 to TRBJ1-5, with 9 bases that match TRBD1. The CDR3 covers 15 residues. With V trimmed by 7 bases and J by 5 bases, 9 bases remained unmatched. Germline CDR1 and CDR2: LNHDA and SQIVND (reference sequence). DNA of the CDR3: TGTGCCAGTATCCCGGACAGGGGTCTCGATCAGCCCCAGCATTTT. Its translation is CASIPDRGLDQPQHF. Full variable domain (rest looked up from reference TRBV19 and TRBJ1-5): DGGITQSPKYLFRKEGQNVTLSCEQNLNHDAMYWYRQDPGQGLRLIYYSQIVNDFQKGDIAEGYSVSREKKESFPLTVTSAQKNPTAFYLCASIPDRGLDQPQHFGDGTRLSIL.